This T cell receptor beta chain was captured in a study of T cells in Graves' hyperthyroidism and ophthalmopathy. Germline CDR1 reads LNHDA; CDR2 reads SQIVND (reference sequence). The CDR3 covers 14 residues. V gave up 5 bases and J gave up 2 bases, with 10 bases separating them. This clonotype has a count of ten or more. Its specificity is not known. Lactation, pregnancy, other autoimmune disease or uncontrolled infection led to exclusion of patients. Study observations and caveats: Peripheral blood also featured most of the thyroid clonotypes expanded above 0.001.

Researchers amplified the TCR beta CDR3 regions from RNA transcripts. Carried out on the TCR CDR3, a first-round RT-PCR used the HTBI primer set. TCRdb ran MiXCR on the multiplex PCR reads and lists one entry per CDR3 protein. The data contain approximately 700,000 distinct CDR3 sequences, 45% of them singletons. The TCR sequence derives from an adult man with Graves' disease, either hyperthyroidism or ophthalmopathy (not recorded which). The sequenced sample consisted of peripheral blood or thyroid tissue (not recorded which). V usage is TRBV19 and J usage is TRBJ1-3; D is perhaps TRBD1 (6 bases). DNA for the CDR3: TGTGCCAGTAGTGTTACAGGGACTGGAAACACCATATATTTT. Encoded protein: CASSVTGTGNTIYF.